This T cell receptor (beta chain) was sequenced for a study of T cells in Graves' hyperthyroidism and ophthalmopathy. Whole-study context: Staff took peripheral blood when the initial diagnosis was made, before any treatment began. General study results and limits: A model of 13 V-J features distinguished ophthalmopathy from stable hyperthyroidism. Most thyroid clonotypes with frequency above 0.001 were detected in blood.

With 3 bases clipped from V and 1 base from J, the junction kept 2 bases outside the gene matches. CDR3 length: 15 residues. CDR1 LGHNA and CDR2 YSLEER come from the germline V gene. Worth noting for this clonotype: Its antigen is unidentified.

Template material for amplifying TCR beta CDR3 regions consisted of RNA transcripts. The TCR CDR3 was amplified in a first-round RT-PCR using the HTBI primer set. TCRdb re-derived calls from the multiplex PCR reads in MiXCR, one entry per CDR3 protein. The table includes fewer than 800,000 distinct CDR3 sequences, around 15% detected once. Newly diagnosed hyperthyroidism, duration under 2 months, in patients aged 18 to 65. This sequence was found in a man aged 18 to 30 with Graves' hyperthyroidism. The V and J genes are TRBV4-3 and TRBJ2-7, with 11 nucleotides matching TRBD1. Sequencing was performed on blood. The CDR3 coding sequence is TGCGCCAGCAGCCAGGACAGGGGGCGATCCTACGAGCAGTACTTC. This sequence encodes CASSQDRGRSYEQYF.